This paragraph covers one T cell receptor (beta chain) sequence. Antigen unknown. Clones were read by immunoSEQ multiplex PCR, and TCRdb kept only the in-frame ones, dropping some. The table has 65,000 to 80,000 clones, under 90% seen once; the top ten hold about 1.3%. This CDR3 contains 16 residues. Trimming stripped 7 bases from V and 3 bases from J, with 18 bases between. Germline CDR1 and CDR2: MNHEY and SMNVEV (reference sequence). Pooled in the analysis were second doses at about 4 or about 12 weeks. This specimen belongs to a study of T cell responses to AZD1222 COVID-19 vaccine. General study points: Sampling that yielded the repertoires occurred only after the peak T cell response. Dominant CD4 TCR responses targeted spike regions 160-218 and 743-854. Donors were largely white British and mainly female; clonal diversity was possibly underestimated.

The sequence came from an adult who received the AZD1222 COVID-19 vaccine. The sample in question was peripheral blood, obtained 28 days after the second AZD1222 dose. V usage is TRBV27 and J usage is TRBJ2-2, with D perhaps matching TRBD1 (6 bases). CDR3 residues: CASKVRGGAYTGELFF. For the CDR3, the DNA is TGTGCCAGCAAGGTTCGAGGGGGAGCTTACACCGGGGAGCTGTTTTTT.